The clone carrying this T cell receptor beta chain was counted a single time. Its cognate antigen is unknown. This entry is derived from a study of cytomegalovirus exposure and HLA in healthy donors. Looking at the study overall: Unique TCR beta sequences numbering some 120 million came from some 200 million T cells in an earlier analysis.

Study-level results: The authors excluded some V segments, including TRBV6-2 and TRBV6-3, as indistinguishable. Later analysis identified about 17,000 TCR beta sequences associated with HLA alleles, using a false discovery rate threshold of 0.05. In a later analysis, V- and J-gene trimming of beta chains associated with a DCLRE1C missense variant, replicated independently.

This PCR relied on a set of 60 Vbeta primers and 13 Jbeta primers. The table came from immunoSEQ multiplex PCR; TCRdb's copy has only in-frame clones and leaves some out. This sample has about 190,000 clones, with around 84% found just once. CDR1 MGHRA and CDR2 YSYEKL come from the germline V gene. The CDR3 totals 13 residues. V lost 1 base and J 7 bases, leaving 8 bases between the germline ends. This sequence was found in a woman aged 45-65 years in good health and CMV-seropositive. The material sequenced was PBMCs. V and J are TRBV4-1 and TRBJ2-1; tentative D call: TRBD2 (6 bases). The DNA for the CDR3 is TGCGCCAGCAGCCAAGGTGGGGGGAATGAGCAGTTCTTC. Its protein product is CASSQGGGNEQFF.